This TCR beta chain derives from a study of cytomegalovirus exposure and HLA in healthy donors. Study-level points and caveats: A later look showed TCR association rates differing by HLA locus, highest for DRB1 and lowest for HLA-C.

The PCR employed 60 Vbeta primers together with 13 Jbeta primers. TCRdb's table, derived via immunoSEQ multiplex PCR, lists solely in-frame clones and lacks some. The sample consists of around 120,000 clones, around three quarters of them appearing once. Concerning this clone itself: Its antigen is still unknown.

This CDR3 region has 14 residues. Germline V CDR1 and CDR2: GTSNPN, SVGIG (reference sequence). V lost 8 bases and J lost 7, with 20 bases in between. This sequence originates from a man aged 45-65 years in good health and CMV-seropositive. Sequenced input: PBMCs. The chain uses TRBV30 and TRBJ2-2, with D unresolved. The CDR3 loop is CARSINLPGGELFF. The DNA of the CDR3 is TGTGCCCGCTCCATAAACTTGCCGGGCGGGGAGCTGTTTTTT.